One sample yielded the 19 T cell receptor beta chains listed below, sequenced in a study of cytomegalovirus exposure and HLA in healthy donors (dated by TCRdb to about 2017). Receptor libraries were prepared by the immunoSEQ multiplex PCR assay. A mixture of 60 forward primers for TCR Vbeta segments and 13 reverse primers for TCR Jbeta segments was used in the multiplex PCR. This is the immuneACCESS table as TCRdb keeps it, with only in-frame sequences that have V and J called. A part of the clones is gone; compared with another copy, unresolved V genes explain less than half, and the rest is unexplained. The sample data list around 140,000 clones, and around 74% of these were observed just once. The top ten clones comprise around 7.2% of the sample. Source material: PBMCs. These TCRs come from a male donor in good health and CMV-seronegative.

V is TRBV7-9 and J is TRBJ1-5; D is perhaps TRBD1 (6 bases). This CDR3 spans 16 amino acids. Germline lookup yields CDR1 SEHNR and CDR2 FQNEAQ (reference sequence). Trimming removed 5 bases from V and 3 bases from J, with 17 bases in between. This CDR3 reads CASSPLTAGANQPQHF. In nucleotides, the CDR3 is TGTGCCAGCAGCCCTTTAACGGCAGGGGCCAATCAGCCCCAGCATTTT.

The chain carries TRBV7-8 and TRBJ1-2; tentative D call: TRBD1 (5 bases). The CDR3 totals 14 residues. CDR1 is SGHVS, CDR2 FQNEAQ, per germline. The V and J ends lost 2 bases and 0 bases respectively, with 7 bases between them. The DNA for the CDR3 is TGTGCCAGCAGCTTACAGACAGCTAACTATGGCTACACCTTC. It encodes CASSLQTANYGYTF.

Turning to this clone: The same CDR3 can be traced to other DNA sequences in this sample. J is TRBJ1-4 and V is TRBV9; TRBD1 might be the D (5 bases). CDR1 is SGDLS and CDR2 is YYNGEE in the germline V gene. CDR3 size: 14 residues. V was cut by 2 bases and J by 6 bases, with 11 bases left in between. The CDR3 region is CASSVGGVDEKLFF. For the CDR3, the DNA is TGTGCCAGCAGCGTGGGAGGGGTAGATGAAAAACTGTTTTTT.

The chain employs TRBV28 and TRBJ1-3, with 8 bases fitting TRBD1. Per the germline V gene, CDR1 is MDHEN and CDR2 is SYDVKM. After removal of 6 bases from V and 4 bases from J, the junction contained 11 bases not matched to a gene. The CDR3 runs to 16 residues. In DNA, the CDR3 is TGTGCCAGCAGACCAAGACAGGGGCGAAGAGGAAACACCATATATTTT. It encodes CASRPRQGRRGNTIYF.

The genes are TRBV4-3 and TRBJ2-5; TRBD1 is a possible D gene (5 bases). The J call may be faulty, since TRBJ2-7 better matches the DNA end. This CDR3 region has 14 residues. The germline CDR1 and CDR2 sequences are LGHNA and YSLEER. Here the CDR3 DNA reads TGCGCCAGCAGCCAAGATACAGGTTCCTACGAGCAGTACTTC. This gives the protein CASSQDTGSYEQYF.

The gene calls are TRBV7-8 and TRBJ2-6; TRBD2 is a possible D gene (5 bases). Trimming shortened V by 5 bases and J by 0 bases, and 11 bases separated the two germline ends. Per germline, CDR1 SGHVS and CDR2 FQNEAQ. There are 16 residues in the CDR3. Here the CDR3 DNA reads TGTGCCAGCAGCAGTGGACGGGACTCTGGGGCCAACGTCCTGACTTTC. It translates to CASSSGRDSGANVLTF.

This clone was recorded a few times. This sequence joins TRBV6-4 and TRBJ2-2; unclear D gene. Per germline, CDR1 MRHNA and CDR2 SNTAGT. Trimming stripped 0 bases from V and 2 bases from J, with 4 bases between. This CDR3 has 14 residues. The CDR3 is CASSDSTNTGELFF. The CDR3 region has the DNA TGTGCCAGCAGTGACTCGACAAACACCGGGGAGCTGTTTTTT.

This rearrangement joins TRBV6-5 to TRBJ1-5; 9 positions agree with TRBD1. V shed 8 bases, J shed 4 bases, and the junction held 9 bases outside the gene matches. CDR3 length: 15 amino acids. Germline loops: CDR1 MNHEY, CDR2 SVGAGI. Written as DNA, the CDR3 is TGTGCCAGCGCCCCGGACAGGGGAAAAAATCAGCCCCAGCATTTT. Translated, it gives CASAPDRGKNQPQHF.

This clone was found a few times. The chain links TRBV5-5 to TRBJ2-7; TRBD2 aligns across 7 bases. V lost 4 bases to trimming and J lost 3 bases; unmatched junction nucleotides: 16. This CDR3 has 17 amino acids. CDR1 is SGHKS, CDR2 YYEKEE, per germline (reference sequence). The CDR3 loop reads CASSLVGGEGLIYEQYF. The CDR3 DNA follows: TGTGCCAGCAGCCTGGTGGGGGGGGAGGGCCTAATCTACGAGCAGTACTTC.

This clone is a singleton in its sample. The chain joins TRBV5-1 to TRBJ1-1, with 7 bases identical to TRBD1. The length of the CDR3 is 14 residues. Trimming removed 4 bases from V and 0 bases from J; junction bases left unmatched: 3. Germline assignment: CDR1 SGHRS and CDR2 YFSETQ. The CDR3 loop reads CASSPGTVNTEAFF. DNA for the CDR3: TGCGCCAGCAGCCCAGGGACAGTGAACACTGAAGCTTTCTTT.

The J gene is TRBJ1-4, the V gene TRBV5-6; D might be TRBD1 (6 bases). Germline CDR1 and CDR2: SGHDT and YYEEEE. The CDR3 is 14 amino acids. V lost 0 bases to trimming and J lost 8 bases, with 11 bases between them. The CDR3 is CASSLGQGREKLFF. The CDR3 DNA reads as TGTGCCAGCAGCTTGGGGCAGGGGCGGGAAAAACTGTTTTTT.

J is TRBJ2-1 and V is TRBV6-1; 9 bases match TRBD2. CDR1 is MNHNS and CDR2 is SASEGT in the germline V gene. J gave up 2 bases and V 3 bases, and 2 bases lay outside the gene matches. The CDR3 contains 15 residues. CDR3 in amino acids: CASSELAGPYNEQFF. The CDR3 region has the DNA TGTGCCAGCAGTGAGCTAGCGGGACCCTACAATGAGCAGTTCTTC.

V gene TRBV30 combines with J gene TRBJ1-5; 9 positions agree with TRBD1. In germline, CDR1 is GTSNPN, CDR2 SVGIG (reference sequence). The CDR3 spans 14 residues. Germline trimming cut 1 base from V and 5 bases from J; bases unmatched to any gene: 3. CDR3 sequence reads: CAWSGDRDHQPQHF. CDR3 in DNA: TGTGCCTGGAGTGGGGACAGGGACCATCAGCCCCAGCATTTT.

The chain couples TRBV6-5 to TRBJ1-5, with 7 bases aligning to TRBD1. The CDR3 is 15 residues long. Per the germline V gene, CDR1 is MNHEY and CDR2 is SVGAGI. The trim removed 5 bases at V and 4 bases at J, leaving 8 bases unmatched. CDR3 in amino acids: CASSPPGTVNQPQHF. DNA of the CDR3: TGTGCCAGCAGTCCCCCGGGGACAGTGAATCAGCCCCAGCATTTT.

The chain's CDR3 is CASSLPGDEQFF. CDR3 sequence (DNA): TGTGCCAGCAGCCTCCCTGGAGATGAGCAGTTCTTC. This chain links TRBV11-1 with TRBJ2-1; no reliable D call. V was trimmed by 5 bases and J by 8 bases, leaving 10 bases between them. The V gene's germline CDR1 is SGHAT and CDR2 FQDESV (reference sequence). The length of the CDR3 is 12 residues.

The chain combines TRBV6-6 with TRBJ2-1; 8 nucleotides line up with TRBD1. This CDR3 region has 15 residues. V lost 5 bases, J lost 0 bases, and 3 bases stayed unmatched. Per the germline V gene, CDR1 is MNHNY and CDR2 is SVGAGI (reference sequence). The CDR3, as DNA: TGTGCCAGCAGTCCTACAGGGGGCTCCTACAATGAGCAGTTCTTC. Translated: CASSPTGGSYNEQFF.

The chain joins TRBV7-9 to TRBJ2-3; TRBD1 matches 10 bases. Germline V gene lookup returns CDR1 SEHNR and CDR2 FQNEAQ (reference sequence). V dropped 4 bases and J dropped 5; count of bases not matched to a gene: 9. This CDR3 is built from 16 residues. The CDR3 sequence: CASSSTRQGARDTQYF. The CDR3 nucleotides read TGTGCCAGCAGCTCCACCCGACAGGGGGCGAGAGATACGCAGTATTTT.

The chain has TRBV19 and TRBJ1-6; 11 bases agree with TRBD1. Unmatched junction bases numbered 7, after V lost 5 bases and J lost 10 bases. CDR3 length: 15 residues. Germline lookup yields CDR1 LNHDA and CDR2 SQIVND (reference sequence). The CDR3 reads CASSGGTGGNSPLHF. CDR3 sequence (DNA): TGTGCCAGTAGTGGTGGGACAGGGGGAAACTCACCCCTCCACTTT. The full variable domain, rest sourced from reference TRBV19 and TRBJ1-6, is DGGITQSPKYLFRKEGQNVTLSCEQNLNHDAMYWYRQDPGQGLRLIYYSQIVNDFQKGDIAEGYSVSREKKESFPLTVTSAQKNPTAFYLCASSGGTGGNSPLHFGNGTRLTVT.

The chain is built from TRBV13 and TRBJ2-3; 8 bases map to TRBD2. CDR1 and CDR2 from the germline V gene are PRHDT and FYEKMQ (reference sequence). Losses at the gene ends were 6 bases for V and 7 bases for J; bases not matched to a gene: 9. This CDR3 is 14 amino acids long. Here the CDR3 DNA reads TGTGCCAGCAGTCTATGGCGGGGGGCAAATACGCAGTATTTT. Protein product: CASSLWRGANTQYF.